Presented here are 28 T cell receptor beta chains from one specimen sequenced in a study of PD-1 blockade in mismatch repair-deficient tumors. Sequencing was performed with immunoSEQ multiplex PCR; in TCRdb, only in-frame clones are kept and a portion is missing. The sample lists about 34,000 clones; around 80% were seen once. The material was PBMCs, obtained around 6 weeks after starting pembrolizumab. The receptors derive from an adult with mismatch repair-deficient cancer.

The CDR3 DNA follows: TGTGCCAGCAGCGTAGGTCCCAGCGGGAGCACAGATACGCAGTATTTT. Translating gives CASSVGPSGSTDTQYF. The chain links TRBV9 to TRBJ2-3, with a possible D match to TRBD2 (6 bases). The V end was cut by 0 bases, the J end by 0 bases, with 11 bases between. The CDR3 extends over 16 amino acids. Germline assignment: CDR1 SGDLS and CDR2 YYNGEE.

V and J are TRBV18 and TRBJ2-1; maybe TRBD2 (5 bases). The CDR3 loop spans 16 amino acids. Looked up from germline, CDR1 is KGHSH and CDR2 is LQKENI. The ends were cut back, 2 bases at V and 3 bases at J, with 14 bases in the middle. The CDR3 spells CASSPSSGTIYNEQFF. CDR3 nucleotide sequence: TGTGCCAGCTCACCAAGCAGCGGCACTATCTACAATGAGCAGTTCTTC.

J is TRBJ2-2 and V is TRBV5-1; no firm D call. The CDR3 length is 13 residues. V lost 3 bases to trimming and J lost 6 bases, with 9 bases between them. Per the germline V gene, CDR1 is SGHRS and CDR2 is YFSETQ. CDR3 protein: CASSYFGSGELFF. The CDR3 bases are TGCGCCAGCAGCTATTTCGGGTCCGGGGAGCTGTTTTTT. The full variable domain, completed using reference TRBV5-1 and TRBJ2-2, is KAGVTQTPRYLIKTRGQQVTLSCSPISGHRSVSWYQQTPGQGLQFLFEYFSETQRNKGNFPGRFSGRQFSNSRSEMNVSTLELGDSALYLCASSYFGSGELFFGEGSRLTVL.

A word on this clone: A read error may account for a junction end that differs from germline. This chain's CDR3 is CASSRANEELFF. CDR3 nucleotide sequence: TGTGCCAGTAGTAGAGCGAATGAAGAACTGTTTTTT. The chain has TRBV19 and TRBJ1-4; D not certain. Germline CDR1 is LNHDA and CDR2 is SQIVND (reference sequence). The CDR3 is made up of 12 amino acids.

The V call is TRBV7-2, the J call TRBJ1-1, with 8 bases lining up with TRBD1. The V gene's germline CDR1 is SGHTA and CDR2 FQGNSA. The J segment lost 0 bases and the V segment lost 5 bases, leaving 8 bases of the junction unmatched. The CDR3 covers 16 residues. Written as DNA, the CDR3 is TGTGCCAGCAGCGAACGACAGGGGCGCATGAACACTGAAGCTTTCTTT. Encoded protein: CASSERQGRMNTEAFF. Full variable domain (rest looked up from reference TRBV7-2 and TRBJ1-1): GAGVSQSPSNKVTEKGKDVELRCDPISGHTALYWYRQSLGQGLEFLIYFQGNSAPDKSGLPSDRFSAERTGGSVSTLTIQRTQQEDSAVYLCASSERQGRMNTEAFFGQGTRLTVV.

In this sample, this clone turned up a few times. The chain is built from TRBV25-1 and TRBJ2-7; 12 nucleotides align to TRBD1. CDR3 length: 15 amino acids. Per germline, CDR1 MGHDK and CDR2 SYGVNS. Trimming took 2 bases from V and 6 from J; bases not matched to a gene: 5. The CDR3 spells CASSEGGTGGSEQYF. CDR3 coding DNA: TGTGCCAGCAGTGAAGGAGGGACAGGGGGCAGCGAGCAGTACTTC.

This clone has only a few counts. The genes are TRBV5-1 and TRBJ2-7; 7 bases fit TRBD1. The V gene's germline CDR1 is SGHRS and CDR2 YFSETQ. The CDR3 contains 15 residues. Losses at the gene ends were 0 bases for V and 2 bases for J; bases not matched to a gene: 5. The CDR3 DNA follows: TGCGCCAGCAGCTTGGGGACACAGGGGCCCTACGAGCAGTACTTC. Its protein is CASSLGTQGPYEQYF.

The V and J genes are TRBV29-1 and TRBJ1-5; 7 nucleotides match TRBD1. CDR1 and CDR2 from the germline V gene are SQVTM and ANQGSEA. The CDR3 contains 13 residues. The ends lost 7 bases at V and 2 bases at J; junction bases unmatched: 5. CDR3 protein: CSAVDRGNQPQHF. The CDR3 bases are TGCAGCGCCGTCGACAGGGGCAATCAGCCCCAGCATTTT. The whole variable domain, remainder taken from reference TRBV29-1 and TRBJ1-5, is SAVISQKPSRDICQRGTSLTIQCQVDSQVTMMFWYRQQPGQSLTLIATANQGSEATYESGFVIDKFPISRPNLTFSTLTVSNMSPEDSSIYLCSAVDRGNQPQHFGDGTRLSIL.

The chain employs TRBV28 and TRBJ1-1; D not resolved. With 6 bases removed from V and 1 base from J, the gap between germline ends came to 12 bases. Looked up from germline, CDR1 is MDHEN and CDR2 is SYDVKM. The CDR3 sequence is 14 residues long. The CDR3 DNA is TGTGCCAGCAGGGTGCCGTCAGGGAACACTGAAGCTTTCTTT. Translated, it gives CASRVPSGNTEAFF.

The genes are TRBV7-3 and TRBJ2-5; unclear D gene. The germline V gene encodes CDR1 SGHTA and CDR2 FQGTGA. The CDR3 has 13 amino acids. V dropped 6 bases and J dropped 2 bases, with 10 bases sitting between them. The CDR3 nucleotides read TGTGCCAGCAGTATGACAATGCAAGAGACCCAGTACTTC. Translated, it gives CASSMTMQETQYF. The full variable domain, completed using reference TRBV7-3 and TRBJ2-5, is GAGVSQTPSNKVTEKGKYVELRCDPISGHTALYWYRQSLGQGPEFLIYFQGTGAADDSGLPNDRFFAVRPEGSVSTLKIQRTERGDSAVYLCASSMTMQETQYFGPGTRLLVL.

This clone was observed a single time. CDR3 sequence reads: CASSSYRERQYF. CDR3 sequence (DNA): TGTGCCAGCAGCTCTTACCGGGAGAGGCAGTATTTT. This chain links TRBV7-3 with TRBJ2-3, with D perhaps matching TRBD2 (6 bases). Germline-derived CDR1 and CDR2 are SGHTA and FQGTGA. Trimming stripped 4 bases from V and 11 bases from J, with 13 bases between. The CDR3 has 12 amino acids.

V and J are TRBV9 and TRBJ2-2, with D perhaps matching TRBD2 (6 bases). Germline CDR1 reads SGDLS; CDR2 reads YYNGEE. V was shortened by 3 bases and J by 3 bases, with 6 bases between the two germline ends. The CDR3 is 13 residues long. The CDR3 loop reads CASSGLDTGELFF. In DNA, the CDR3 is TGTGCCAGCAGCGGACTAGACACCGGGGAGCTGTTTTTT.

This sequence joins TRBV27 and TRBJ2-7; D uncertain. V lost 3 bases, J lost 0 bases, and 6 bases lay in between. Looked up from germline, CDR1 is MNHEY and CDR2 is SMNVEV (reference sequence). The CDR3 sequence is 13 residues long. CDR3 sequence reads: CASSFISSYEQYF. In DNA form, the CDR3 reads TGTGCCAGCAGTTTTATTAGCTCCTACGAGCAGTACTTC.

The CDR3 sequence is CASSGKGSTDTQYF. The CDR3 DNA is TGTGCCAGCTCAGGGAAGGGGAGCACAGATACGCAGTATTTT. This chain joins TRBV7-9 and TRBJ2-3, with TRBD1 as a possible D gene (5 bases). The V end lost 8 bases, the J end lost 0 bases, and 12 bases lay between the germline ends. This CDR3 has 14 residues. Germline assignment: CDR1 SEHNR and CDR2 FQNEAQ (reference sequence). Full variable domain (missing parts from reference TRBV7-9 and TRBJ2-3): DTGVSQNPRHKITKRGQNVTFRCDPISEHNRLYWYRQTLGQGPEFLTYFQNEAQLEKSRLLSDRFSAERPKGSFSTLEIQRTEQGDSAMYLCASSGKGSTDTQYFGPGTRLTVL.

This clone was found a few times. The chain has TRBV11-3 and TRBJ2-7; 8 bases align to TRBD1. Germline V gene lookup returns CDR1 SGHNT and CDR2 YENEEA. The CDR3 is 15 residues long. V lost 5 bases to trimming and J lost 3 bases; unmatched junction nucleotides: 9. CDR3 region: CASSPRTGKGYEQYF. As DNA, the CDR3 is TGTGCCAGCAGCCCACGGACAGGGAAGGGCTACGAGCAGTACTTC.

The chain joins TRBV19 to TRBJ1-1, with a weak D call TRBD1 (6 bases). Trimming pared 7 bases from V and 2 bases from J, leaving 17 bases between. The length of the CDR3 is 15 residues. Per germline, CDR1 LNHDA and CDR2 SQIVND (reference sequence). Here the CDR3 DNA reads TGTGCCAGTAAAGTATTTTGGACAGCTAACACTGAAGCTTTCTTT. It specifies CASKVFWTANTEAFF. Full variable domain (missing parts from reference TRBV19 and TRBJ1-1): DGGITQSPKYLFRKEGQNVTLSCEQNLNHDAMYWYRQDPGQGLRLIYYSQIVNDFQKGDIAEGYSVSREKKESFPLTVTSAQKNPTAFYLCASKVFWTANTEAFFGQGTRLTVV.

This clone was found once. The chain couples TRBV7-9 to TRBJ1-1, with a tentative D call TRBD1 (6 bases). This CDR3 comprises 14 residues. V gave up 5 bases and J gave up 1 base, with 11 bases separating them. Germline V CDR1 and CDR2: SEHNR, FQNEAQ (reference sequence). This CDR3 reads CASSPWTENTEAFF. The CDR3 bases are TGTGCCAGCAGCCCCTGGACAGAGAACACTGAAGCTTTCTTT.

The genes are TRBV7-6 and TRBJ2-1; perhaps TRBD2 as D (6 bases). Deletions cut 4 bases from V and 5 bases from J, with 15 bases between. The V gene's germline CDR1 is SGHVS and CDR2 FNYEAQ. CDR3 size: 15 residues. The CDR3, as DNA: TGTGCCAGCAGCTCCCCGGGGGAGACCCACAATGAGCAGTTCTTC. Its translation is CASSSPGETHNEQFF.

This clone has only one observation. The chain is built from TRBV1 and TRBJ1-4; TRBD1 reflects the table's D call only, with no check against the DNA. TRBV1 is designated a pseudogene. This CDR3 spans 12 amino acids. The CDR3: CTSRQVREKLFF. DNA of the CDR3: TGCACCAGCAGACAGGTAAGGGAAAAACTGTTTTTT.

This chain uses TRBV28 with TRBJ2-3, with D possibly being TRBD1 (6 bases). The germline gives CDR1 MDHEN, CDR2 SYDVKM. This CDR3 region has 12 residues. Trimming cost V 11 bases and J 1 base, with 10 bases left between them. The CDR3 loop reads CAVSGGTDTQYF. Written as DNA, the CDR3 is TGTGCCGTCTCAGGGGGCACAGATACGCAGTATTTT.

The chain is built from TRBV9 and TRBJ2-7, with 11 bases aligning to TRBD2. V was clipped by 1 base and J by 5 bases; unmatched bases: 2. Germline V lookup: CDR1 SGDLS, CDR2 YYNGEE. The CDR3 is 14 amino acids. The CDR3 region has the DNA TGTGCCAGCAGCGTAACTAGCGGGAGCGACGAGCAGTACTTC. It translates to CASSVTSGSDEQYF.

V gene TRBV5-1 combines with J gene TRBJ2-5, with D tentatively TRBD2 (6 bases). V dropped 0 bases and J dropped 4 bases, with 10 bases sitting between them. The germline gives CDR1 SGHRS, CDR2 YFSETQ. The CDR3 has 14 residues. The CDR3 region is CASSLGLGAETQYF. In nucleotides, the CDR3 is TGCGCCAGCAGCTTGGGACTAGGTGCAGAGACCCAGTACTTC.

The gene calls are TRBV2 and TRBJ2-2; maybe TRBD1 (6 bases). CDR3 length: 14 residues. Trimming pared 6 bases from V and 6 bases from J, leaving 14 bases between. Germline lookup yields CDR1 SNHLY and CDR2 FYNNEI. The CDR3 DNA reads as TGTGCCAGCAGGAGGTACAGGGACGCCGGGGAGCTGTTTTTT. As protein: CASRRYRDAGELFF. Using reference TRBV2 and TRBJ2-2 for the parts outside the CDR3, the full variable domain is EPEVTQTPSHQVTQMGQEVILRCVPISNHLYFYWYRQILGQKVEFLVSFYNNEISEKSEIFDDQFSVERPDGSNFTLKIRSTKLEDSAMYFCASRRYRDAGELFFGEGSRLTVL.

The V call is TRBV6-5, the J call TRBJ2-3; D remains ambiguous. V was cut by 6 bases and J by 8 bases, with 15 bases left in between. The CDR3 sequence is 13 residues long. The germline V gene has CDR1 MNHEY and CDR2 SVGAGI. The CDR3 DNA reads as TGTGCCAGCAGACCCACCACCACCGGTACGCAGTATTTT. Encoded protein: CASRPTTTGTQYF.

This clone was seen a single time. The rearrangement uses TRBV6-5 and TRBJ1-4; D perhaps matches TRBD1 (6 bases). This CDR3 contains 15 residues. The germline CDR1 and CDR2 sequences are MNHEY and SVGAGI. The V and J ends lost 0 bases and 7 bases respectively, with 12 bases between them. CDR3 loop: CASSYSNRAGEKLFF. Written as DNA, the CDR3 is TGTGCCAGCAGTTACTCGAACAGGGCGGGTGAAAAACTGTTTTTT.

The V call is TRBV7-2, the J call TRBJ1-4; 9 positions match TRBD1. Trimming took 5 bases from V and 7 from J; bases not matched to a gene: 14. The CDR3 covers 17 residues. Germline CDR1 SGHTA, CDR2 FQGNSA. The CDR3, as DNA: TGTGCCAGCAGCCGAATCGCCCCAGGGACAGGGTTTGAAAAACTGTTTTTT. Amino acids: CASSRIAPGTGFEKLFF.

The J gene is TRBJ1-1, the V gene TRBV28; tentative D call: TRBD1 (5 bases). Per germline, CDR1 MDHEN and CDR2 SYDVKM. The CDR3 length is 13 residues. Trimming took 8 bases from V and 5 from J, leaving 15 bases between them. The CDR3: CASLRGGWTEAFF. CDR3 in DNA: TGTGCCAGCCTCCGGGGGGGATGGACTGAAGCTTTCTTT.

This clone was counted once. The CDR3 DNA is TGTGCCAGCAGAATCGGAGGGTATGGCTACACCTTC. Its translation: CASRIGGYGYTF. V gene TRBV11-2 combines with J gene TRBJ1-2; D gene unclear. This CDR3 has 12 residues. Trimming took 6 bases from V and 5 from J, leaving 10 bases between them. From germline, CDR1 is SGHAT and CDR2 FQNNGV.